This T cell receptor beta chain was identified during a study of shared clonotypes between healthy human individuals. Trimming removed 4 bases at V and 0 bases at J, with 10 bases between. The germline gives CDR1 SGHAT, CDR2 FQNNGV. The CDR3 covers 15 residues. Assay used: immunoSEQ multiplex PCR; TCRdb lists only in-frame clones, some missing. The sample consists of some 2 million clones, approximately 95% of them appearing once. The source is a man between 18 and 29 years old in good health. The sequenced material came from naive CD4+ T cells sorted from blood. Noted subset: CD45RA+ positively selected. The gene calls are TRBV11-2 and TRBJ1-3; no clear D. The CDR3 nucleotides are TGTGCCAGCAGCTCTGGACGGTCCTCTGGAAACACCATATATTTT. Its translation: CASSSGRSSGNTIYF.